A single sample is the source of the 30 T cell receptor beta chains below, sequenced in a study of T cells in Graves' hyperthyroidism and ophthalmopathy. Using RNA transcripts as the source, TCR beta CDR3 regions were amplified. An initial round of RT-PCR targeting the TCR CDR3 relied on the HTBI primer set. Each CDR3 protein is one row after TCRdb ran MiXCR on the multiplex PCR reads. The data show a few hundred thousand distinct CDR3 sequences, 15% to 20% seen once. Sequencing used blood. Receptors were obtained from a woman in her fifties or sixties with Graves' hyperthyroidism.

The V and J genes are TRBV19 and TRBJ2-3; D might be TRBD2 (5 bases). The CDR3 spans 14 residues. Germline V gene lookup returns CDR1 LNHDA and CDR2 SQIVND (reference sequence). The V and J ends lost 5 bases and 4 bases respectively, with 13 bases between them. CDR3: CASSPGTWADTQYF. The CDR3 bases are TGTGCCAGTAGTCCGGGAACTTGGGCAGATACGCAGTATTTT.

The V call is TRBV5-6, the J call TRBJ2-7; D possibly matches TRBD1 or TRBD2 (6 bases each). Looked up from germline, CDR1 is SGHDT and CDR2 is YYEEEE. This CDR3 has 15 amino acids. The ends were cut back, 0 bases at V and 1 base at J, with 11 bases in the middle. This CDR3 reads CASSLVPGASYEQYF. CDR3 in DNA: TGTGCCAGCAGCTTGGTTCCGGGGGCTTCCTACGAGCAGTACTTC.

This clonotype was detected many times. The chain has TRBV2 and TRBJ2-7, with a tentative D call TRBD2 (6 bases). CDR1 is SNHLY and CDR2 is FYNNEI in the germline V gene. V lost 6 bases and J lost 2, with 20 bases in between. The CDR3 covers 16 residues. CDR3 DNA sequence: TGTGCCAGCAGCGATACTACCGGGACTGCGACCTACGAGCAGTACTTC. Encoded protein: CASSDTTGTATYEQYF.

This clonotype has only a few counts. J is TRBJ2-7 and V is TRBV10-2; D is uncertain. Trimming pared 2 bases from V and 2 bases from J, leaving 13 bases between. Per germline, CDR1 WSHSY and CDR2 SAAADI. The CDR3 contains 15 residues. The CDR3 reads CASSEEDDSPYEQYF. CDR3 DNA: TGCGCCAGCAGTGAGGAGGACGATTCACCCTACGAGCAGTACTTC.

This clonotype was picked up many times. The chain is built from TRBV28 and TRBJ1-1; TRBD1 aligns across 9 bases. The CDR3 has 15 residues. V dropped 5 bases and J dropped 0; count of bases not matched to a gene: 4. Germline V gene sequence: CDR1 MDHEN, CDR2 SYDVKM. The CDR3 nucleotides read TGTGCCAGCAGTCCCTGGGACAGGGTGAACACTGAAGCTTTCTTT. Translation: CASSPWDRVNTEAFF.

This clonotype was seen ten or more times. V and J are TRBV11-2 and TRBJ2-1; D call uncertain. V was cut by 5 bases and J by 7 bases, with 18 bases left in between. This CDR3 is built from 15 residues. The germline gives CDR1 SGHAT, CDR2 FQNNGV. The CDR3 region is CASSDLGNLWNEQFF. In DNA, the CDR3 is TGTGCCAGCAGCGACCTAGGAAACCTATGGAATGAGCAGTTCTTC.

This clonotype was counted ten times or more. V usage is TRBV2 and J usage is TRBJ2-1, with no clear D. CDR1 is SNHLY, CDR2 FYNNEI, per germline. Trimming took 6 bases from V and 0 from J, leaving 3 bases between them. The CDR3 consists of 12 residues. The chain's CDR3 is CASRGSYNEQFF. The CDR3 nucleotides read TGTGCCAGCAGGGGCTCCTACAATGAGCAGTTCTTC. Full variable domain (missing parts from reference TRBV2 and TRBJ2-1): EPEVTQTPSHQVTQMGQEVILRCVPISNHLYFYWYRQILGQKVEFLVSFYNNEISEKSEIFDDQFSVERPDGSNFTLKIRSTKLEDSAMYFCASRGSYNEQFFGPGTRLTVL.

This chain links TRBV9 with TRBJ2-3, with D maybe TRBD1 (6 bases). With 1 base removed from V and 4 bases from J, the gap between germline ends came to 22 bases. The CDR3 has 18 residues. Germline V CDR1 and CDR2: SGDLS, YYNGEE. CDR3 residues: CASSVTGSRQISADTQYF. The CDR3 DNA sequence: TGTGCCAGCAGCGTAACAGGGTCCCGGCAAATCTCGGCAGATACGCAGTATTTT.

This clonotype was recorded many times. This chain connects TRBV5-1 to TRBJ1-2; D is possibly TRBD1 (6 bases). Germline V lookup: CDR1 SGHRS, CDR2 YFSETQ. Trimming took off 0 bases at V and 8 bases at J, with 17 bases between the two ends. The CDR3 extends over 15 amino acids. The CDR3 nucleotides read TGCGCCAGCAGCTTGGCCGTCTCAGGGGATGGCGGCTACACCTTC. As protein: CASSLAVSGDGGYTF.

This clonotype was seen ten or more times. The chain uses TRBV11-2 and TRBJ1-1; no definite D call. Germline assignment: CDR1 SGHAT and CDR2 FQNNGV. V lost 2 bases and J lost 1, with 5 bases in between. The CDR3 spans 13 residues. The CDR3 region is CASSLIRNTEAFF. In nucleotides, the CDR3 is TGTGCCAGCAGCTTAATCCGGAACACTGAAGCTTTCTTT.

V usage is TRBV20-1 and J usage is TRBJ2-3, with TRBD2 matching over 16 bases. V lost 0 bases, J lost 0 bases, and 9 bases stayed unmatched. Germline CDR1 DFQATT, CDR2 SNEGSKA (reference sequence). CDR3 size: 20 residues. The CDR3 nucleotides are TGCAGTGCTAGAGATTCGGGACTAGCGGGAGGGCCCCTGAGCACAGATACGCAGTATTTT. Amino acids: CSARDSGLAGGPLSTDTQYF.

This clonotype was detected ten times or more. The chain links TRBV5-1 to TRBJ2-3, with 8 positions matching TRBD2. Trimming at V came to 3 bases and at J to 5 bases, leaving 8 bases not matched to a gene. This CDR3 has 15 residues. The V gene's germline CDR1 is SGHRS and CDR2 YFSETQ. CDR3 sequence reads: CASSSNGGAEDTQYF. CDR3 DNA: TGCGCCAGCAGCTCTAACGGGGGGGCTGAAGATACGCAGTATTTT.

This clonotype came up many times. This chain links TRBV27 with TRBJ2-1; 8 nucleotides match TRBD2. Looked up from germline, CDR1 is MNHEY and CDR2 is SMNVEV (reference sequence). The CDR3 has 14 amino acids. Unmatched junction bases numbered 7, after V lost 2 bases and J lost 10 bases. The CDR3 loop is CASSLREGGYEQFF. The CDR3 region has the DNA TGTGCCAGCAGTTTACGGGAGGGGGGGTACGAGCAGTTCTTC.

V gene TRBV28 combines with J gene TRBJ2-7; D might be TRBD1 (6 bases). The germline CDR1 and CDR2 sequences are MDHEN and SYDVKM. The CDR3 runs to 15 residues. The V end lost 6 bases, the J end lost 4 bases, and 19 bases lay between the germline ends. CDR3: CASSLTGTLTYEQYF. CDR3 nucleotide sequence: TGTGCCAGCAGCCTCACCGGGACACTAACATACGAGCAGTACTTC.

This clonotype occurred many times. This sequence joins TRBV28 and TRBJ2-3; 8 bases align to TRBD2. The junction had 15 bases not matched to a gene; V was cut back by 2 bases and J by 2 bases. Germline CDR1 and CDR2: MDHEN and SYDVKM. The CDR3 sequence is 19 residues long. CDR3 in amino acids: CASSLGWASGSAFTDTQYF. The CDR3 DNA follows: TGTGCCAGCAGTTTAGGATGGGCCAGCGGGAGCGCCTTCACAGATACGCAGTATTTT.

The V and J genes are TRBV6-1 and TRBJ1-1, with D possibly being TRBD1 (6 bases). CDR1 MNHNS and CDR2 SASEGT come from the germline V gene. The CDR3 totals 13 residues. V lost 8 bases, J lost 1 base, and 11 bases lay in between. The CDR3 region has the DNA TGTGCCAGCGGCCCGGACAGGAACACTGAAGCTTTCTTT. This sequence encodes CASGPDRNTEAFF.

The chain carries TRBV20-1 and TRBJ2-3, with 9 bases lining up with TRBD2. The CDR3 contains 16 residues. Germline lookup yields CDR1 DFQATT and CDR2 SNEGSKA (reference sequence). Unmatched junction bases numbered 11, after V lost 3 bases and J lost 4 bases. This CDR3 is CSASFSGSGRPDTQYF. CDR3 in DNA: TGCAGTGCTAGCTTCTCCGGCAGCGGGAGGCCAGATACGCAGTATTTT.

This clonotype was seen a handful of times. The rearrangement joins TRBV19 to TRBJ2-7, with a possible D match to TRBD1 (6 bases). V was trimmed by 8 bases and J by 0 bases, leaving 17 bases between them. This CDR3 comprises 15 residues. The germline V gene encodes CDR1 LNHDA and CDR2 SQIVND (reference sequence). DNA of the CDR3: TGTGCCAGTTCCGCGGATCCGGACAGCTCCTACGAGCAGTACTTC. Residues: CASSADPDSSYEQYF.

The CDR3: CASVLGSQIGQFF. The CDR3 bases are TGTGCTAGTGTACTGGGAAGCCAGATTGGGCAGTTCTTC. V gene TRBV12-5 combines with J gene TRBJ2-1; no firm D call. This CDR3 is 13 amino acids long. Trimming cost V 7 bases and J 12 bases, with 19 bases left between them. CDR1 and CDR2 (germline): LGHNT, FRNRAP.

The chain has TRBV29-1 and TRBJ2-1; D uncertain. V lost 5 bases, J lost 8 bases, and 10 bases lay in between. The germline CDR1 and CDR2 sequences are SQVTM and ANQGSEA. The CDR3 sequence is 11 residues long. Here the CDR3 reads CSVLYWDEQFF. The CDR3 DNA reads TGCAGCGTTTTATACTGGGATGAGCAGTTCTTC.

This clonotype occurred many times. The chain has TRBV20-1 and TRBJ2-7; 7 nucleotides line up with TRBD1. The CDR3 extends over 14 amino acids. V trimming: 3 bases; J trimming: 3 bases; junction bases outside the gene matches: 8. Germline V CDR1 and CDR2: DFQATT, SNEGSKA (reference sequence). The CDR3 region has the DNA TGCAGTGCTAGGATGAGGACAGGCTTCTACGAGCAGTACTTC. Residues: CSARMRTGFYEQYF.

This clonotype appeared a few times. The V call is TRBV18, the J call TRBJ2-7; D unclear. CDR3 length: 12 residues. Trimming took 2 bases from V and 5 from J, leaving 7 bases between them. The germline V gene has CDR1 KGHSH and CDR2 LQKENI. CDR3 amino acids: CASSPSPHEQYF. In DNA form, the CDR3 reads TGTGCCAGCTCACCAAGTCCCCACGAGCAGTACTTC.

This clonotype was detected a few times. The CDR3 bases are TGTGCCAGCAGCACACCACTCTCTGGGGCCAACGTCCTGACTTTC. The encoded protein is CASSTPLSGANVLTF. The J gene is TRBJ2-6, the V gene TRBV11-2, with no clear D. Trimming removed 5 bases at V and 0 bases at J, with 8 bases between. The length of the CDR3 is 15 residues. Germline lookup yields CDR1 SGHAT and CDR2 FQNNGV.

This clonotype has a handful of counts. The chain uses TRBV20-1 and TRBJ1-5, with D possibly matching TRBD1 (5 bases). CDR1 is DFQATT, CDR2 SNEGSKA, per germline (reference sequence). Trimming cost V 6 bases and J 4 bases, with 13 bases left between them. CDR3 length equals 13 residues. The CDR3 spells CSAKVQENQPQHF. The CDR3 DNA reads TGCAGTGCAAAGGTACAGGAGAATCAGCCCCAGCATTTT.

This clonotype has a count of ten or more. V gene TRBV12-3 or TRBV12-4 combines with J gene TRBJ2-3; D uncertain. The CDR3 length is 14 residues. V was pared by 2 bases and J by 0 bases, with 6 bases between. The CDR3 DNA reads TGTGCCAGCAGTTTACCTAGTAGCACAGATACGCAGTATTTT. It specifies CASSLPSSTDTQYF.

The chain joins TRBV9 to TRBJ1-2, with D perhaps TRBD1 (6 bases). Trimming cost V 0 bases and J 0 bases, with 12 bases left between them. Per the germline V gene, CDR1 is SGDLS and CDR2 is YYNGEE. The CDR3 runs 16 residues. The CDR3 here is CASSVAPGATNYGYTF. In nucleotides, the CDR3 is TGTGCCAGCAGCGTAGCGCCAGGGGCCACTAACTATGGCTACACCTTC.

The table lists this clonotype with a few counts. V is TRBV6-1 and J is TRBJ1-3; maybe TRBD1 (5 bases). This CDR3 has 15 amino acids. Germline V gene data show CDR1 as MNHNS and CDR2 as SASEGT. Trimming took off 4 bases at V and 5 bases at J, with 15 bases between the two ends. CDR3 loop: CASSGGEGGRNTIYF. As DNA, the CDR3 is TGTGCCAGCAGTGGAGGGGAAGGTGGCAGAAACACCATATATTTT.

This chain links TRBV5-1 with TRBJ1-5; D remains unclear. V was pared by 4 bases and J by 4 bases, with 18 bases between. Germline assignment: CDR1 SGHRS and CDR2 YFSETQ. This CDR3 is built from 16 residues. For the CDR3, the DNA is TGCGCCAGCAGCCCGGGAGGGCATTCAGGTAATCAGCCCCAGCATTTT. It encodes CASSPGGHSGNQPQHF.

This clonotype showed up just a few times. J is TRBJ1-5 and V is TRBV7-2; unclear D gene. Germline V gene data show CDR1 as SGHTA and CDR2 as FQGNSA. CDR3 length: 13 amino acids. CDR3 DNA: TGTACGACCGGACGGAATAGCAATCAGCCCCAGCATTTT. Protein: CTTGRNSNQPQHF.

This sequence joins TRBV5-1 and TRBJ1-1; 8 nucleotides line up with TRBD1. Germline CDR1 SGHRS, CDR2 YFSETQ. Trimming took 3 bases from V and 7 from J; bases not matched to a gene: 11. The length of the CDR3 is 15 residues. The CDR3 DNA reads as TGCGCCAGCAGCTCTCCAGGGGGCAGGATTGGTGAAGCTTTCTTT. Translating gives CASSSPGGRIGEAFF.